The rows below give T cell receptor beta chains drawn from one sample of a study of Ad26.COV2.S vaccination and SARS-CoV-2 variants. Clones were sequenced by immunoSEQ multiplex PCR, and TCRdb holds only the in-frame ones, with some missing. The sample carries hundreds of thousands of clones, roughly 87% recorded once. The sample in question was peripheral blood, obtained in a trial of Ad26.COV2.S vaccine versus placebo. The receptors come from a person aged 18-60 years who received the Ad26.COV2.S COVID-19 vaccine or a placebo. Both conserved end residues are part of each CDR3. D genes are given only for firm matches. Clone size is not always given. Where it is, it says once, few, many or a class for expanded clones.

d_gene: NA
j_gene: TRBJ1-3
v_gene: TRBV19
abundance: NA
CDR3aa: CASGTSGNTIYF
CDR3nt: TGTGCCTCCGGGACCTCTGGAAACACCATATATTTT

d_gene: NA
j_gene: TRBJ1-1
v_gene: TRBV10-3
abundance: NA
CDR3aa: CAISLTGMNTEAFF
CDR3nt: TGTGCCATCAGCCTGACGGGTATGAACACTGAAGCTTTCTTT

d_gene: NA
j_gene: TRBJ2-1
v_gene: TRBV20-1
abundance: NA
CDR3aa: CSATPTNEQFF
CDR3nt: TGCAGTGCTACCCCAACCAATGAGCAGTTCTTC

d_gene: NA
j_gene: TRBJ2-1
v_gene: TRBV20-1
abundance: NA
CDR3aa: CSASVAVYNEQFF
CDR3nt: TGCAGTGCTAGTGTGGCGGTTTACAATGAGCAGTTCTTC

d_gene: NA
j_gene: TRBJ1-6
v_gene: TRBV2
abundance: NA
CDR3aa: CASSGRPYNSPLHF
CDR3nt: TGTGCCAGCAGTGGACGACCCTATAATTCACCCCTCCACTTT

d_gene: NA
j_gene: TRBJ1-1
v_gene: TRBV28
abundance: NA
CDR3aa: CASSSLNPAEGTEAFF
CDR3nt: TGTGCCAGCAGTTCCCTTAACCCGGCCGAGGGCACTGAAGCTTTCTTT

d_gene: NA
j_gene: TRBJ1-5
v_gene: TRBV3-1/TRBV3-2
abundance: once
CDR3aa: CASSQGVGGGNQPQHF
CDR3nt: TGTGCCAGCAGCCAAGGCGTCGGGGGAGGCAATCAGCCCCAGCATTTT

d_gene: NA
j_gene: TRBJ2-3
v_gene: TRBV3-1/TRBV3-2
abundance: NA
CDR3aa: CASNDEGVADTQYF
CDR3nt: TGTGCCAGCAATGATGAGGGTGTGGCAGATACGCAGTATTTT

d_gene: NA
j_gene: TRBJ2-5
v_gene: TRBV9
abundance: NA
CDR3aa: CASSVGGGETQYF
CDR3nt: TGTGCCAGCAGCGTAGGAGGGGGAGAGACCCAGTACTTC

d_gene: TRBD1
j_gene: TRBJ2-5
v_gene: TRBV14
abundance: NA
CDR3aa: CASSQLNAGGWVATQYF
CDR3nt: TGTGCCAGCAGCCAATTAAATGCAGGGGGCTGGGTAGCGACCCAGTACTTC

d_gene: NA
j_gene: TRBJ1-6
v_gene: TRBV6-6
abundance: NA
CDR3aa: CASSYGGVNSPLHF
CDR3nt: TGTGCCAGCAGTTATGGGGGGGTAAATTCACCCCTCCACTTT

d_gene: TRBD2
j_gene: TRBJ2-1
v_gene: TRBV28
abundance: NA
CDR3aa: CASSLPTSGMVNEQFF
CDR3nt: TGTGCCAGCAGTTTACCGACTAGCGGGATGGTAAATGAGCAGTTCTTC

d_gene: NA
j_gene: TRBJ1-4
v_gene: TRBV5-4
abundance: NA
CDR3aa: CASSLDRSEKLFF
CDR3nt: TGTGCCAGCAGCTTGGACAGGAGTGAAAAACTGTTTTTT

d_gene: NA
j_gene: TRBJ1-2
v_gene: TRBV30
abundance: NA
CDR3aa: CAWSGRVASGYGYTF
CDR3nt: TGTGCCTGGAGTGGTAGGGTGGCCTCCGGTTATGGCTACACCTTC

d_gene: TRBD1
j_gene: TRBJ2-7
v_gene: TRBV4-2
abundance: NA
CDR3aa: CASSQDRYRGNPYEQYF
CDR3nt: TGTGCCAGCAGCCAAGATCGGTACAGGGGTAACCCCTACGAGCAGTACTTC

d_gene: TRBD2
j_gene: TRBJ2-7
v_gene: TRBV5-1
abundance: NA
CDR3aa: CASSLGGAGYEQYF
CDR3nt: TGCGCCAGCAGCTTGGGGGGAGCGGGGTACGAGCAGTACTTC

d_gene: NA
j_gene: TRBJ1-1
v_gene: TRBV9
abundance: NA
CDR3aa: CASRPPGRNEAFF
CDR3nt: TGTGCCAGCAGGCCCCCCGGGAGAAATGAAGCTTTCTTT

d_gene: TRBD1
j_gene: TRBJ1-2
v_gene: TRBV28
abundance: NA
CDR3aa: CASRQGNYGYTF
CDR3nt: TGTGCCAGCCGACAGGGGAACTATGGCTACACCTTC

d_gene: NA
j_gene: TRBJ1-2
v_gene: TRBV5-4
abundance: NA
CDR3aa: CASSLDQGPGGYTF
CDR3nt: TGTGCCAGCAGCTTGGATCAAGGGCCGGGTGGCTACACCTTC

d_gene: NA
j_gene: TRBJ1-4
v_gene: TRBV4-1
abundance: once
CDR3aa: CASSTSPTATNEKLFF
CDR3nt: TGCGCCAGCAGCACCTCCCCTACAGCAACTAATGAAAAACTGTTTTTT

d_gene: NA
j_gene: TRBJ1-2
v_gene: TRBV6-5
abundance: NA
CDR3aa: CASRKRQSLNYGYTF
CDR3nt: TGTGCCAGCAGAAAAAGACAGTCCCTAAACTATGGCTACACCTTC

d_gene: NA
j_gene: TRBJ1-6
v_gene: TRBV5-4
abundance: once
CDR3aa: CASSLGWGYNSPLHF
CDR3nt: TGTGCCAGCAGCTTGGGATGGGGCTATAATTCACCCCTCCACTTT

d_gene: TRBD1
j_gene: TRBJ2-2
v_gene: TRBV9
abundance: NA
CDR3aa: CASSVTGGSGTGELFF
CDR3nt: TGTGCCAGCAGCGTTACAGGGGGCTCAGGCACCGGGGAGCTGTTTTTT

d_gene: NA
j_gene: TRBJ1-2
v_gene: TRBV7-9
abundance: NA
CDR3aa: CASSFGENGYTF
CDR3nt: TGTGCCAGCAGCTTCGGGGAAAATGGCTACACCTTC

d_gene: NA
j_gene: TRBJ2-3
v_gene: TRBV7-7
abundance: NA
CDR3aa: CASSQQGRGTQYF
CDR3nt: TGTGCCAGCAGCCAACAGGGACGAGGTACGCAGTATTTT

d_gene: TRBD1
j_gene: TRBJ1-5
v_gene: TRBV28
abundance: NA
CDR3aa: CASSPWTGINQPQHF
CDR3nt: TGTGCCAGCAGTCCCTGGACAGGGATTAATCAGCCCCAGCATTTT

d_gene: NA
j_gene: TRBJ1-5
v_gene: TRBV7-2
abundance: NA
CDR3aa: CASGLDGGQPQHF
CDR3nt: TGTGCCAGCGGGTTGGATGGGGGACAGCCCCAGCATTTT

d_gene: NA
j_gene: TRBJ1-2
v_gene: TRBV4-3
abundance: NA
CDR3aa: CASSRTANYGYTF
CDR3nt: TGCGCCAGCAGCCGGACGGCTAACTATGGCTACACCTTC

d_gene: NA
j_gene: TRBJ1-2
v_gene: TRBV10-3
abundance: NA
CDR3aa: CAISEGPYGYTF
CDR3nt: TGTGCCATCAGTGAGGGGCCCTATGGCTACACCTTC

d_gene: TRBD1
j_gene: TRBJ2-2
v_gene: TRBV28
abundance: NA
CDR3aa: CASSPLQGTGSTGELFF
CDR3nt: TGTGCCAGCAGTCCACTCCAAGGGACAGGGTCCACCGGGGAGCTGTTTTTT

d_gene: NA
j_gene: TRBJ2-3
v_gene: TRBV4-2
abundance: NA
CDR3aa: CASSQESLAYSTDTQYF
CDR3nt: TGTGCCAGCAGCCAAGAAAGCCTAGCTTATAGCACAGATACGCAGTATTTT